Included here is one T cell receptor beta chain sequence, with context. The target antigen is unknown. Mouse names are used for the genes. The missing CDR3 end, 1 residue past where the read stops, is filled in from the germline J gene. The data were taken from a study of tissue T cells after allogeneic stem cell transplantation. Findings of the study overall: The patient cohort was small and clinically heterogeneous, with limited sampling depth. Only a limited share of tissue TCRs appeared in blood or spleen.

Germline V gives CDR1 SNHLY, CDR2 FYNGKV (reference sequence). V was pared by 5 bases and J by 3 bases, with 5 bases of the junction left unmatched. This CDR3 region has 15 residues. Time point here: mouse harvest day 7 after allogeneic transplant. Mouse grafts combined 10^7 T-cell-depleted bone marrow cells with 10^6 splenic CD5+ T cells. B6 (H2b) cells into BALB/c (H2d) mice; tissues taken at day 7 or 14. CDR3 sequences, V/J genes, frequencies and template counts came from survey-depth TCRbeta sequencing. Some clones are missing from TCRdb's copy, which holds only in-frame ones; the method was immunoSEQ multiplex PCR. The table includes approximately 4,000 clones, about half detected once.

Sample: lymph node tissue. The TCR comes from a female BALB/c mouse given C57BL/6 T cells with graft-versus-host disease after an allogeneic hematopoietic cell transplant. J is TRBJ2-3 and V is TRBV3; 10 bases line up with TRBD1. The DNA read from the CDR3 is TGTGCCAGCAGCCTCCGGGACAGGGGCGCAGAAACGCTGTAT. Protein sequence: CASSLRDRGAETLY. The whole CDR3 sequence reads CASSLRDRGAETLYF.